The entry that follows covers one T cell receptor beta chain sequence. Its antigen remains unknown. Repertoires were generated with immunoSEQ multiplex PCR, while TCRdb's copy carries only in-frame clones and drops some. Of about 66,000 clones in the sample, just over 70% were seen once. This specimen comes from a study of vaccination effects on CD4 cells after COVID-19. Study-level information: From a couple of convalescent patients, samples were taken 16 days and one week before vaccination.

Study results and limitations: Marked clonal contraction was seen late after vaccination (in both infection- and vaccine-induced clones).

This CDR3 has 16 amino acids. Having been cultured for roughly 10 days, the cells underwent CD4+ T cell isolation. The chain recombines TRBV21-1 with TRBJ2-7; the table calls TRBD1, which could not be checked here. TRBV21-1 is a known pseudogene. The TCR was taken from a human donor who had a prior SARS-CoV-2 infection. The source material was CD4+ T cells from PBMCs cultured without peptide, sampled before COVID-19 vaccination. CDR3 nucleotide sequence: TGTGCCAGCAGCTGGAGACCCAGGGGAGAATCATACGAGCAGTACTTC. It is translated as CASSWRPRGESYEQYF.